The 17 T cell receptor beta chains below all came from one sample that was sequenced in a study of control samples from healthy donors and cancer patients. Profiled with immunoSEQ multiplex PCR; TCRdb holds only in-frame clones, not every one. The table includes 75,000 to 100,000 clones, 88% detected once. Sequenced sample: blood. These receptors originate from a man between 25 and 39 years old in good health.

The CDR3: CAISTLAGAEQFF. The CDR3 region has the DNA TGTGCCATCAGTACACTAGCGGGAGCTGAGCAGTTCTTC. J is TRBJ2-1 and V is TRBV10-3; 11 bases match TRBD2. The trim removed 5 bases at V and 9 bases at J, leaving 3 bases unmatched. The CDR3 length is 13 residues. Germline V CDR1 and CDR2: ENHRY, SYGVKD.

V usage is TRBV28 and J usage is TRBJ1-4, with D uncertain. V lost 11 bases, J lost 5 bases, and 12 bases lay in between. CDR3 length equals 12 residues. Germline V gene data show CDR1 as MDHEN and CDR2 as SYDVKM. In nucleotides, the CDR3 is TGTGCCGGTCGATCAGCGAATGAAAAACTGTTTTTT. Translating it yields CAGRSANEKLFF.

This CDR3 is CAWSVSPIRGANEKLFF. CDR3 nucleotide sequence: TGTGCCTGGAGTGTTTCCCCGATTCGGGGGGCTAATGAAAAACTGTTTTTT. The chain has TRBV30 and TRBJ1-4; a weak D match, TRBD1 (5 bases). The ends were cut back, 0 bases at V and 3 bases at J, with 17 bases in the middle. Germline V lookup: CDR1 GTSNPN, CDR2 SVGIG (reference sequence). CDR3 length: 17 residues.

A few counts support this clone. The chain has TRBV7-9 and TRBJ2-1; D is ambiguous. This CDR3 contains 14 residues. Trimming removed 8 bases from V and 5 bases from J, with 16 bases in between. CDR1 is SEHNR, CDR2 FQNEAQ, per germline (reference sequence). CDR3 protein: CASELPRRNNEQFF. CDR3 coding DNA: TGTGCCAGCGAGCTACCTCGTCGAAACAATGAGCAGTTCTTC.

This clone showed up just a few times. As DNA, the CDR3 is TGTGCCACCTCGCCTAGCCTAGCGGGATACAATGAGCAGTTCTTC. Translation gives CATSPSLAGYNEQFF. The chain has TRBV24-1 and TRBJ2-1; TRBD2 agrees at 9 bases. J was trimmed by 4 bases and V by 9 bases; bases with no gene match: 9. The CDR3 has 15 residues. Germline-derived CDR1 and CDR2 are KGHDR and SFDVKD.

This clone has just one count. The genes are TRBV6-4 and TRBJ1-1; 7 nucleotides agree with TRBD1. The ends lost 6 bases at V and 4 bases at J; junction bases unmatched: 5. The CDR3 is 13 residues long. Germline CDR1 and CDR2: MRHNA and SNTAGT. CDR3 DNA: TGTGCCAGCAGGGATACAGGGGTCACTGAAGCTTTCTTT. As protein: CASRDTGVTEAFF.

This chain connects TRBV6-4 to TRBJ2-3, with TRBD2 matching over 7 bases. Germline V gives CDR1 MRHNA, CDR2 SNTAGT. The CDR3 runs to 13 residues. Trimming took 4 bases from V and 5 from J; bases not matched to a gene: 3. The CDR3 DNA reads TGTGCCAGCAGTGTCCTAGCGGAAGATACGCAGTATTTT. Translating it yields CASSVLAEDTQYF.

The chain has TRBV2 and TRBJ1-5; no firm D call. CDR1 SNHLY and CDR2 FYNNEI come from the germline V gene. V shed 3 bases and J shed 2 bases, with 14 bases lying between them. The CDR3 is 16 amino acids. CDR3 amino acids: CASSDWFRSGNQPQHF. The CDR3 coding sequence is TGTGCCAGCAGTGATTGGTTCAGGTCCGGCAATCAGCCCCAGCATTTT.

Only one count was recorded for this clone. The genes are TRBV11-2 and TRBJ2-1; D is ambiguous. The length of the CDR3 is 13 residues. CDR1 and CDR2 (germline): SGHAT, FQNNGV. With 4 bases removed from V and 8 bases from J, the gap between germline ends came to 12 bases. CDR3 residues: CASSSLMVDEQFF. The CDR3 DNA reads TGTGCCAGCAGCTCCCTTATGGTGGATGAGCAGTTCTTC.

The J gene is TRBJ2-7, the V gene TRBV18; D uncertain. V lost 0 bases and J 3 bases, leaving 6 bases between the germline ends. Per germline, CDR1 KGHSH and CDR2 LQKENI. CDR3 length: 13 residues. CDR3 coding DNA: TGTGCCAGCTCACCACCGGGGAACTACGAGCAGTACTTC. Protein sequence: CASSPPGNYEQYF.

A single count supports this clone. The chain is built from TRBV10-3 and TRBJ2-7; TRBD1 agrees at 7 bases. This CDR3 contains 14 residues. V dropped 4 bases and J dropped 2; count of bases not matched to a gene: 5. Per germline, CDR1 ENHRY and CDR2 SYGVKD. CDR3 sequence (DNA): TGTGCCATCAGTGGGGCAGGGGGTCCCTACGAGCAGTACTTC. Amino acids: CAISGAGGPYEQYF.

The chain couples TRBV4-1 to TRBJ1-2, with D possibly being TRBD1 (5 bases). V shed 2 bases and J shed 0 bases, with 7 bases lying between them. Germline V gives CDR1 MGHRA, CDR2 YSYEKL. There are 14 residues in the CDR3. CDR3 in amino acids: CASSQTRANYGYTF. For the CDR3, the DNA is TGCGCCAGCAGCCAAACCAGGGCTAACTATGGCTACACCTTC.

The chain is built from TRBV28 and TRBJ2-5; TRBD2 aligns across 7 bases. Trimming removed 5 bases from V and 2 bases from J; junction bases left unmatched: 2. Germline V lookup: CDR1 MDHEN, CDR2 SYDVKM. This CDR3 contains 13 residues. This CDR3 reads CASSPSGQETQYF. The CDR3 DNA is TGTGCCAGCAGTCCTAGCGGACAAGAGACCCAGTACTTC.

CDR3 DNA sequence: TGTGCCAGCAGTTTATTCTTGGCGGAGGCTAGTGTTATCTACGAGCAGTACTTC. Its translation is CASSLFLAEASVIYEQYF. The chain couples TRBV28 to TRBJ2-7; weak D call: TRBD2 (5 bases). V was clipped by 1 base and J by 3 bases, with 22 bases between them. CDR1 is MDHEN and CDR2 is SYDVKM in the germline V gene. This CDR3 has 18 amino acids.

The rearrangement uses TRBV5-1 and TRBJ1-2; 9 bases are shared with TRBD1. The trim removed 1 base at V and 5 bases at J, leaving 9 bases unmatched. CDR3 length: 16 amino acids. Germline CDR1 is SGHRS and CDR2 is YFSETQ. The CDR3 loop is CASSLRGQGSQYGYTF. The CDR3 nucleotides read TGCGCCAGCAGCTTGAGGGGACAGGGATCGCAGTATGGCTACACCTTC.

This clone came up once. The gene calls are TRBV18 and TRBJ1-1; D is unclear. Germline V lookup: CDR1 KGHSH, CDR2 LQKENI. The V gene lost 3 bases and the J gene lost 0 bases, with 5 bases spanning the gap. The CDR3 is 13 residues long. CDR3 sequence: CASSPGMNTEAFF. CDR3 bases: TGTGCCAGCTCACCCGGGATGAACACTGAAGCTTTCTTT. Combining the CDR3 with reference TRBV18 and TRBJ1-1 gives the whole variable domain NAGVMQNPRHLVRRRGQEARLRCSPMKGHSHVYWYRQLPEEGLKFMVYLQKENIIDESGMPKERFSAEFPKEGPSILRIQQVVRGDSAAYFCASSPGMNTEAFFGQGTRLTVV.

The chain has TRBV29-1 and TRBJ2-7, with a possible D match to TRBD2 (6 bases). V lost 7 bases, J lost 2 bases, and 12 bases lay in between. In germline, CDR1 is SQVTM, CDR2 ANQGSEA. This CDR3 is built from 12 residues. CDR3 residues: CSGGLPPYEQYF. The CDR3 DNA reads TGCAGCGGCGGACTACCCCCCTACGAGCAGTACTTC.